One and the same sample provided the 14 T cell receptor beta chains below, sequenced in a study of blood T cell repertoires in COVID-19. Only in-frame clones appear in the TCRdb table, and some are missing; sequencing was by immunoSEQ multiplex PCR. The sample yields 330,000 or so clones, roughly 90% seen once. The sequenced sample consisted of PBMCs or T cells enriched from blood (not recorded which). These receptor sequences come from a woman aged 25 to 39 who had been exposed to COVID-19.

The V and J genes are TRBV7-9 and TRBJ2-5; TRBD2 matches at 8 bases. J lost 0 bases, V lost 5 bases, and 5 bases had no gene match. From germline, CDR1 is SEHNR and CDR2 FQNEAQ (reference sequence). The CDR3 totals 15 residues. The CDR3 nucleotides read TGTGCCAGCAGCCCCATTAGCGGGGACCAAGAGACCCAGTACTTC. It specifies CASSPISGDQETQYF.

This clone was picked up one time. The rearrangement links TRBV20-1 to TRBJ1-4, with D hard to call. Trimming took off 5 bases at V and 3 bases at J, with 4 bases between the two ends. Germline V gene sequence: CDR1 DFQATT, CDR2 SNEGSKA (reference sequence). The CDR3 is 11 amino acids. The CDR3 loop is CSAPSNEKLFF. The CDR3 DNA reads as TGCAGTGCTCCTTCTAATGAAAAACTGTTTTTT.

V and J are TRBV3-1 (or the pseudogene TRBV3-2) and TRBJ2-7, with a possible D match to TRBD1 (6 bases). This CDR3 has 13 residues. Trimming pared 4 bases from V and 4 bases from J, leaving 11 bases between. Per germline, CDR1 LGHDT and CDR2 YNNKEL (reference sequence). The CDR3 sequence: CASSPLQGYEQYF. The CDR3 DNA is TGTGCCAGCAGCCCCTTACAGGGATACGAGCAGTACTTC.

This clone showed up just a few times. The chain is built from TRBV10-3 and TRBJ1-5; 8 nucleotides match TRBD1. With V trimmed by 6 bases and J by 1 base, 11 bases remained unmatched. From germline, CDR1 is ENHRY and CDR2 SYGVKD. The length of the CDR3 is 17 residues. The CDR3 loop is CAISKTGDGGSNQPQHF. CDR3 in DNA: TGTGCCATCAGCAAGACAGGGGATGGTGGGAGCAATCAGCCCCAGCATTTT.

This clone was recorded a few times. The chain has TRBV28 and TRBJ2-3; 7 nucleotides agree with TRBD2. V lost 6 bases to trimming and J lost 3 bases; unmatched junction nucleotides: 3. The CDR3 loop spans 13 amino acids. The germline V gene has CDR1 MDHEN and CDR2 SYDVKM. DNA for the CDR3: TGTGCCAGCAGACCTAGCGGAACAGATACGCAGTATTTT. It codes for CASRPSGTDTQYF.

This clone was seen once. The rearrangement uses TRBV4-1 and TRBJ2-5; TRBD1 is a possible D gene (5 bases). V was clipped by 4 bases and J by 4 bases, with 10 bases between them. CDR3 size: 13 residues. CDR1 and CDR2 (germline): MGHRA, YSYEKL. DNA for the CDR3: TGCGCCAGCAGCCTTGGGGCAGTAGAGACCCAGTACTTC. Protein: CASSLGAVETQYF.

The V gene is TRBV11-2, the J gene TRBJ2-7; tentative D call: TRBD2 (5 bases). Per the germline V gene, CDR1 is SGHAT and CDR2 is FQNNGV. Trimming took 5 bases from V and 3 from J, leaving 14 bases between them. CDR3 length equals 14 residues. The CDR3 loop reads CASSPSGWDYEQYF. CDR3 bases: TGTGCCAGCAGCCCCAGCGGTTGGGACTACGAGCAGTACTTC.

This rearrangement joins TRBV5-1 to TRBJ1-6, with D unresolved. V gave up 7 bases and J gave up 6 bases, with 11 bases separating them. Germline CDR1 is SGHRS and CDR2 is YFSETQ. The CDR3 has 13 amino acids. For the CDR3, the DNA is TGCGCCAGCTCTCCGGAGGGTAATTCACCCCTCCACTTT. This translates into CASSPEGNSPLHF.

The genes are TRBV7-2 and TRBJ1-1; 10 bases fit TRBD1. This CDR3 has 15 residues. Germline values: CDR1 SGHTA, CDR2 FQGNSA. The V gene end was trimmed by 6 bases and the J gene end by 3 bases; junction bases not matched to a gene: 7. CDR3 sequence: CASRSTGGIYTEAFF. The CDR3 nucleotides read TGTGCCAGCAGATCGACAGGGGGCATATACACTGAAGCTTTCTTT.

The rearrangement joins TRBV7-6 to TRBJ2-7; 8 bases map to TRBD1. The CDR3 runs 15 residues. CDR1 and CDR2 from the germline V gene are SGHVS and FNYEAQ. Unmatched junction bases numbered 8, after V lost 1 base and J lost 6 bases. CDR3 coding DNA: TGTGCCAGCAGCTTAGTAGGGCCCGGGACAGGCGAGCAGTACTTC. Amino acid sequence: CASSLVGPGTGEQYF.

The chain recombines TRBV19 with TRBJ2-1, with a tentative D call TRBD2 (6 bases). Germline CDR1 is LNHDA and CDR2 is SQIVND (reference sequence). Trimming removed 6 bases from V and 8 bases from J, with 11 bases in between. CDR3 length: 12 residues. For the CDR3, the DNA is TGTGCCAGTAGAGATGGGAGGTATGAGCAGTTCTTC. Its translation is CASRDGRYEQFF. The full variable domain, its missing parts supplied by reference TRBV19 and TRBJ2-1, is DGGITQSPKYLFRKEGQNVTLSCEQNLNHDAMYWYRQDPGQGLRLIYYSQIVNDFQKGDIAEGYSVSREKKESFPLTVTSAQKNPTAFYLCASRDGRYEQFFGPGTRLTVL.

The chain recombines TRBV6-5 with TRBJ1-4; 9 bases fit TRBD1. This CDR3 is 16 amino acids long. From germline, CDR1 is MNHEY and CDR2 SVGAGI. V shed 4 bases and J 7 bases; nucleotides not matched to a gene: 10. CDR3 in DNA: TGTGCCAGCAGTTCCTATCCGGGACAGGGCTTTGAAAAACTGTTTTTT. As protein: CASSSYPGQGFEKLFF.

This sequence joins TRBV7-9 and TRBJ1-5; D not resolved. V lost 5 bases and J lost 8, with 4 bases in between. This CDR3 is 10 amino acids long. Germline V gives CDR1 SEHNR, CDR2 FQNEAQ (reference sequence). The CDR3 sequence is CASSPEPQHF. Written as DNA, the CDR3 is TGTGCCAGCAGCCCCGAGCCCCAGCATTTT.

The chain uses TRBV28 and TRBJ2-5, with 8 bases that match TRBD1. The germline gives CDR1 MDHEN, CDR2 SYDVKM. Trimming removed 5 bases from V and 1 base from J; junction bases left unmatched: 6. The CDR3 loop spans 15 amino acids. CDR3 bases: TGTGCCAGCAGTATAAATACAGGGGGCCAAGAGACCCAGTACTTC. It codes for CASSINTGGQETQYF.